One T cell receptor beta chain is described in this entry. Antigen unknown. This specimen belongs to a study of cytomegalovirus exposure and HLA in healthy donors. Overall study findings and caveats: Fewer N-insertions than the approximately 700-donor mean were reportedly shown by an Asian-associated ancestry cluster in a later analysis.

Germline lookup yields CDR1 MNHNS and CDR2 SASEGT. The CDR3 loop spans 13 amino acids. V dropped 4 bases and J dropped 5 bases, with 8 bases sitting between them. Primers: 60 Vbeta forward and 13 Jbeta reverse. Libraries were prepared by immunoSEQ multiplex PCR; TCRdb keeps only in-frame clonotypes and omits some of them. The data show about 190,000 clones, about four fifths seen once. The sample comprised PBMCs. This receptor was identified in a male donor in good health and CMV-seronegative. The V and J genes are TRBV6-1 and TRBJ2-2; tentatively, D is TRBD1 (6 bases). The CDR3 region is CASSGRGTGELFF. The DNA for the CDR3 is TGTGCCAGCAGTGGCAGGGGAACCGGGGAGCTGTTTTTT.